One sample yielded the 25 T cell receptor beta chains listed below, sequenced in a study of cytomegalovirus exposure and HLA in healthy donors. Profiled with immunoSEQ multiplex PCR; TCRdb holds only in-frame clones, not every one. The sample has about 170,000 clones, just under 90% seen once; the top ten hold roughly 1.3%. Sequenced input: PBMCs. Receptor source: a woman in her 30s in good health and CMV-seronegative.

The V and J genes are TRBV5-1 and TRBJ1-6; TRBD1 is a possible D gene (6 bases). Trimming removed 0 bases at V and 10 bases at J, with 14 bases between. This CDR3 contains 15 residues. Germline-derived CDR1 and CDR2 are SGHRS and YFSETQ. The CDR3 DNA reads TGCGCCAGCAGCTTGGCCGGGGGGCGCGAATCACCCCTCCACTTT. Translation gives CASSLAGGRESPLHF.

The chain couples TRBV15 to TRBJ2-7; 8 bases line up with TRBD1. Germline V lookup: CDR1 LNHNV, CDR2 YYDKDF (reference sequence). V lost 5 bases to trimming and J lost 0 bases; unmatched junction nucleotides: 3. The CDR3 consists of 14 residues. CDR3 DNA: TGTGCCACCAGCTTAGGACAGGGCTCCTACGAGCAGTACTTC. Protein: CATSLGQGSYEQYF.

This rearrangement joins TRBV5-1 to TRBJ2-2, with 7 bases lining up with TRBD1. Unmatched junction bases numbered 4, after V lost 2 bases and J lost 0 bases. Germline lookup yields CDR1 SGHRS and CDR2 YFSETQ. CDR3 size: 16 residues. CDR3 in amino acids: CASSFGQASNTGELFF. CDR3 bases: TGCGCCAGCAGCTTCGGACAGGCCTCGAACACCGGGGAGCTGTTTTTT. The full variable domain, completed using reference TRBV5-1 and TRBJ2-2, is KAGVTQTPRYLIKTRGQQVTLSCSPISGHRSVSWYQQTPGQGLQFLFEYFSETQRNKGNFPGRFSGRQFSNSRSEMNVSTLELGDSALYLCASSFGQASNTGELFFGEGSRLTVL.

V gene TRBV4-2 combines with J gene TRBJ1-4; TRBD1 matches 10 bases. The CDR3 totals 16 residues. V trimming: 4 bases; J trimming: 6 bases; junction bases outside the gene matches: 8. CDR1 is LGHNA and CDR2 is YNFKEQ in the germline V gene. CDR3 coding DNA: TGTGCCAGCAGCCGCGATCCCGGGACAGGGGATGAAAAACTGTTTTTT. Translating gives CASSRDPGTGDEKLFF.

The genes are TRBV6-1 and TRBJ1-5; TRBD1 aligns across 10 bases. V lost 9 bases to trimming and J lost 3 bases; unmatched junction nucleotides: 8. This CDR3 is built from 15 residues. CDR1 is MNHNS, CDR2 SASEGT, per germline. In DNA form, the CDR3 reads TGTGCCAGTAGGACAGGGGGTGAGGTCAATCAGCCCCAGCATTTT. It specifies CASRTGGEVNQPQHF.

The rearrangement joins TRBV5-6 to TRBJ2-3; no clear D. This CDR3 is 14 amino acids long. CDR1 is SGHDT, CDR2 YYEEEE, per germline. The V end lost 4 bases, the J end lost 2 bases, and 11 bases lay between the germline ends. The CDR3 is CASSPSSYTDTQYF. CDR3 in DNA: TGTGCCAGCAGCCCGTCCAGTTACACAGATACGCAGTATTTT. Looking up the rest from reference TRBV5-6 and TRBJ2-3 gives the full variable domain: DAGVTQSPTHLIKTRGQQVTLRCSPKSGHDTVSWYQQALGQGPQFIFQYYEEEERQRGNFPDRFSGHQFPNYSSELNVNALLLGDSALYLCASSPSSYTDTQYFGPGTRLTVL.

V gene TRBV7-2 combines with J gene TRBJ1-5; D might be TRBD1 (6 bases). CDR3 size: 16 residues. CDR1 and CDR2 (germline): SGHTA, FQGNSA. V was cut by 5 bases and J by 5 bases, with 19 bases left in between. The CDR3 spells CASSHYTGLGDQPQHF. The CDR3 DNA reads as TGTGCCAGCAGCCACTATACAGGGTTAGGGGATCAGCCCCAGCATTTT. Full variable domain (rest looked up from reference TRBV7-2 and TRBJ1-5): GAGVSQSPSNKVTEKGKDVELRCDPISGHTALYWYRQSLGQGLEFLIYFQGNSAPDKSGLPSDRFSAERTGGSVSTLTIQRTQQEDSAVYLCASSHYTGLGDQPQHFGDGTRLSIL.

The chain has TRBV5-1 and TRBJ2-7; 9 bases are a match to TRBD1. The CDR3 consists of 15 residues. J was trimmed by 5 bases and V by 0 bases; bases with no gene match: 6. Germline values: CDR1 SGHRS, CDR2 YFSETQ. The CDR3 sequence: CASSLDGTGFDEQYF. CDR3 coding DNA: TGCGCCAGCAGCTTGGATGGGACAGGGTTCGACGAGCAGTACTTC.

The V gene is TRBV4-1, the J gene TRBJ1-2, with TRBD1 matching over 7 bases. The length of the CDR3 is 16 residues. Trimming removed 5 bases from V and 4 bases from J; junction bases left unmatched: 13. Germline V gene sequence: CDR1 MGHRA, CDR2 YSYEKL. CDR3 sequence reads: CASSASGTESSYGYTF. The CDR3 DNA sequence: TGCGCCAGCAGCGCGTCCGGGACAGAGAGTTCCTATGGCTACACCTTC.

The V and J genes are TRBV27 and TRBJ2-5; a weak D match, TRBD1 (6 bases). From germline, CDR1 is MNHEY and CDR2 SMNVEV (reference sequence). The V end lost 1 base, the J end lost 5 bases, and 11 bases lay between the germline ends. This CDR3 spans 14 amino acids. This chain's CDR3 is CASSLLGGDETQYF. DNA for the CDR3: TGTGCCAGCAGTTTATTAGGGGGAGACGAGACCCAGTACTTC.

This clone appeared once. The genes are TRBV11-2 and TRBJ2-3, with TRBD2 matching 13 bases. The length of the CDR3 is 14 residues. Per germline, CDR1 SGHAT and CDR2 FQNNGV. V was pared by 5 bases and J by 7 bases, with 3 bases of the junction left unmatched. CDR3 sequence (DNA): TGTGCCAGCAGCCGGGGACTAGCGGGGTATACGCAGTATTTT. This codes for CASSRGLAGYTQYF.

The gene calls are TRBV5-1 and TRBJ1-1; D not certain. V was trimmed by 3 bases and J by 3 bases, leaving 6 bases between them. Germline lookup yields CDR1 SGHRS and CDR2 YFSETQ. This CDR3 has 12 amino acids. DNA for the CDR3: TGCGCCAGCAGCTCCCAGGACACTGAAGCTTTCTTT. As protein: CASSSQDTEAFF.

The rearrangement uses TRBV9 and TRBJ2-5, with TRBD2 as a possible D gene (6 bases). In germline, CDR1 is SGDLS, CDR2 YYNGEE. Trimming shortened V by 3 bases and J by 1 base, and 13 bases separated the two germline ends. The CDR3 length is 15 residues. CDR3 DNA: TGTGCCAGCAGCGACGGCGCGGGGCCCCAAGAGACCCAGTACTTC. Encoded protein: CASSDGAGPQETQYF.

The chain carries TRBV11-2 and TRBJ1-2, with 10 bases matching TRBD1. With 6 bases clipped from V and 8 bases from J, the junction kept 9 bases outside the gene matches. The CDR3 has 14 amino acids. From germline, CDR1 is SGHAT and CDR2 FQNNGV. CDR3 amino acids: CASRRDRGTGGYTF. As DNA, the CDR3 is TGTGCCAGCAGACGGGACAGGGGCACGGGCGGCTACACCTTC.

The sample holds one count of this clone. This chain connects TRBV19 to TRBJ1-1, with D possibly being TRBD1 (6 bases). Trimming cost V 5 bases and J 3 bases, with 16 bases left between them. From germline, CDR1 is LNHDA and CDR2 SQIVND (reference sequence). This CDR3 is built from 15 residues. The CDR3 is CASSHWTATDTEAFF. The CDR3 region has the DNA TGTGCCAGTAGTCACTGGACAGCCACCGACACTGAAGCTTTCTTT. Looking up the rest from reference TRBV19 and TRBJ1-1 gives the full variable domain: DGGITQSPKYLFRKEGQNVTLSCEQNLNHDAMYWYRQDPGQGLRLIYYSQIVNDFQKGDIAEGYSVSREKKESFPLTVTSAQKNPTAFYLCASSHWTATDTEAFFGQGTRLTVV.

The chain employs TRBV9 and TRBJ1-2; 7 bases line up with TRBD1. The CDR3 spans 15 residues. The J segment lost 5 bases and the V segment lost 1 base, leaving 8 bases of the junction unmatched. Germline loops: CDR1 SGDLS, CDR2 YYNGEE. The CDR3 sequence: CASSVYRDSIYGYTF. CDR3 coding DNA: TGTGCCAGCAGCGTATACCGGGACAGCATATATGGCTACACCTTC. Combining the CDR3 with reference TRBV9 and TRBJ1-2 gives the whole variable domain DSGVTQTPKHLITATGQRVTLRCSPRSGDLSVYWYQQSLDQGLQFLIQYYNGEERAKGNILERFSAQQFPDLHSELNLSSLELGDSALYFCASSVYRDSIYGYTFGSGTRLTVV.

The chain carries TRBV27 and TRBJ2-1, with D tentatively TRBD1 (6 bases). CDR3 size: 14 residues. Trimming shortened V by 3 bases and J by 10 bases, and 16 bases separated the two germline ends. The germline gives CDR1 MNHEY, CDR2 SMNVEV (reference sequence). The chain's CDR3 is CASSLTQGWEEQFF. Here the CDR3 DNA reads TGTGCCAGCAGTTTGACACAGGGCTGGGAGGAGCAGTTCTTC.

This chain joins TRBV7-2 and TRBJ2-3; no firm D call. V shed 5 bases and J shed 2 bases, with 20 bases lying between them. Germline V gene lookup returns CDR1 SGHTA and CDR2 FQGNSA. The CDR3 contains 17 residues. This CDR3 reads CASSLGVVRGPTDTQYF. CDR3 bases: TGTGCCAGCAGCCTCGGCGTCGTCCGCGGCCCCACAGATACGCAGTATTTT.

The V call is TRBV4-1, the J call TRBJ1-4; D gene uncertain. V lost 4 bases and J 8 bases, leaving 11 bases between the germline ends. Germline V gene data show CDR1 as MGHRA and CDR2 as YSYEKL. This CDR3 comprises 13 residues. CDR3 region: CASSLNQWEKLFF. The CDR3 region has the DNA TGCGCCAGCAGCCTAAACCAGTGGGAAAAACTGTTTTTT.

The J gene is TRBJ2-7, the V gene TRBV18, with D unresolved. The CDR3 loop spans 13 amino acids. Deletions cut 4 bases from V and 6 bases from J, with 13 bases between. Germline V gives CDR1 KGHSH, CDR2 LQKENI. In DNA, the CDR3 is TGTGCCAGCTCACGATCTGATACGCGCGAGCAGTACTTC. Its protein product is CASSRSDTREQYF.

This clone was seen just once. The chain is built from TRBV6-6 and TRBJ1-3, with D uncertain. The CDR3 totals 15 residues. V dropped 6 bases and J dropped 0 bases, with 12 bases sitting between them. Looked up from germline, CDR1 is MNHNY and CDR2 is SVGAGI (reference sequence). DNA of the CDR3: TGTGCCAGCAGGCCCCCCGCGTCCTCTGGAAACACCATATATTTT. It translates to CASRPPASSGNTIYF.

The chain employs TRBV6-5 and TRBJ1-6; D remains ambiguous. Germline V CDR1 and CDR2: MNHEY, SVGAGI. There are 13 residues in the CDR3. V was pared by 8 bases and J by 4 bases, with 9 bases between. Here the CDR3 DNA reads TGTGCCAGCGGTGAGATTTATAATTCACCCCTCCACTTT. Protein: CASGEIYNSPLHF.

This clone was observed a single time. The chain recombines TRBV14 with TRBJ1-1; D unclear. V was trimmed by 1 base and J by 3 bases, leaving 9 bases between them. Germline V gene lookup returns CDR1 SGHDN and CDR2 FVKESK. There are 14 residues in the CDR3. The CDR3 is CASSQVSADTEAFF. In DNA, the CDR3 is TGTGCCAGCAGCCAAGTATCTGCGGACACTGAAGCTTTCTTT.

Turning to this clone: An end of the junction does not agree with germline; a read error may underlie this. The rearrangement uses TRBV11-2 and TRBJ2-7; 9 bases are shared with TRBD1. This CDR3 has 13 amino acids. The germline V gene has CDR1 SGHAT and CDR2 FQNNGV. CDR3 coding DNA: TGTGCCAGCAGCTTCGCTGGGGACAGGGCCACCGTCTTC. Encoded protein: CASSFAGDRATVF.

The chain carries TRBV27 and TRBJ2-7, with TRBD1 matching over 10 bases. Trimming at V came to 7 bases and at J to 5 bases, leaving 5 bases not matched to a gene. The CDR3 contains 13 residues. Germline CDR1 reads MNHEY; CDR2 reads SMNVEV (reference sequence). The CDR3 nucleotides read TGTGCCAGCATGGGACAGGGGTTGAACGAGCAGTACTTC. Protein: CASMGQGLNEQYF.